This passage covers 7 T cell receptor beta chains from one sample sequenced in a study of control samples from healthy donors and cancer patients (dated by TCRdb to the early 2020s). Library preparation used the immunoSEQ multiplex PCR assay. The source is immuneACCESS, and TCRdb retained only in-frame sequences with V and J called. Part of the clones is not carried over; for the studies checked, unresolved V genes explain less than half of this, and the remainder is unexplained. A total of 50,000 to 65,000 clones appear in this sample, over 75% of them only once. 0.95% to 1.5% of the sample rests with the top ten. Sequencing input: PBMCs. These receptors originate from a woman aged 45-65 years with colorectal cancer.

The chain has TRBV2 and TRBJ2-6; D not certain. This CDR3 spans 15 amino acids. Germline V gives CDR1 SNHLY, CDR2 FYNNEI. V dropped 9 bases and J dropped 0 bases, with 12 bases sitting between them. CDR3 in DNA: TGTGCCAGTACTTTCCACGGCTCTGGGGCCAACGTCCTGACTTTC. It encodes CASTFHGSGANVLTF.

This chain uses TRBV5-5 with TRBJ1-6; tentative D call: TRBD1 (5 bases). This CDR3 has 13 amino acids. Germline loops: CDR1 SGHKS, CDR2 YYEKEE (reference sequence). V was pared by 3 bases and J by 9 bases, with 10 bases between. CDR3 protein: CASSWDGISPLHF. In DNA, the CDR3 is TGTGCCAGCAGCTGGGACGGGATTTCACCCCTCCACTTT.

This chain uses TRBV19 with TRBJ1-5; 7 positions match TRBD1. The CDR3 consists of 14 residues. J gave up 5 bases and V 5 bases, and 6 bases lay outside the gene matches. Germline V gene data show CDR1 as LNHDA and CDR2 as SQIVND (reference sequence). The CDR3 sequence: CASSGTGVDQPQHF. In DNA, the CDR3 is TGTGCCAGTAGTGGCACAGGGGTAGATCAGCCCCAGCATTTT. The full variable domain, rest sourced from reference TRBV19 and TRBJ1-5, is DGGITQSPKYLFRKEGQNVTLSCEQNLNHDAMYWYRQDPGQGLRLIYYSQIVNDFQKGDIAEGYSVSREKKESFPLTVTSAQKNPTAFYLCASSGTGVDQPQHFGDGTRLSIL.

This chain joins TRBV28 and TRBJ1-2; D is uncertain. V lost 10 bases, J lost 0 bases, and 15 bases lay in between. Germline V gives CDR1 MDHEN, CDR2 SYDVKM. This CDR3 has 14 residues. CDR3 nucleotides: TGTGCCACGACGCAGGTACCTACTAACTATGGCTACACCTTC. The encoded protein is CATTQVPTNYGYTF.

The rearrangement uses TRBV3-1 (or the pseudogene TRBV3-2) and TRBJ2-3, with D tentatively TRBD1 or TRBD2 (5 bases each). The CDR3 consists of 10 residues. Germline CDR1 and CDR2: LGHDT and YNNKEL (reference sequence). V was cut by 10 bases and J by 6 bases, with 8 bases left in between. The CDR3: CATGTDTQYF. CDR3 DNA sequence: TGTGCCACCGGGACGGATACGCAGTATTTT.

V gene TRBV30 combines with J gene TRBJ1-5; 7 bases fit TRBD1. J gave up 9 bases and V 0 bases, and 14 bases lay outside the gene matches. This CDR3 comprises 16 residues. The V gene's germline CDR1 is GTSNPN and CDR2 SVGIG (reference sequence). In DNA, the CDR3 is TGTGCCTGGAGTGTACCCGGACAGGTCTCCCCGCGGCCCCAGCATTTT. It is translated as CAWSVPGQVSPRPQHF.

The V gene is TRBV3-1 (or the pseudogene TRBV3-2), the J gene TRBJ1-2; D is unclear. The germline CDR1 and CDR2 sequences are LGHDT and YNNKEL (reference sequence). This CDR3 spans 13 amino acids. V dropped 4 bases and J dropped 3 bases, with 9 bases sitting between them. CDR3 in DNA: TGTGCCAGCAGCCTCCGTGTTGACTATGGCTACACCTTC. This encodes CASSLRVDYGYTF.